This T cell receptor (beta chain) was recovered during a study of CD4+ T cells in melanoma. Study-wide findings and caveats: Reportedly, melanoma neoantigen-specific CD4+ T cells showed varied differentiation states. CD8+ T cell, macrophage and B cell function reportedly correlated with neoantigen-specific CD4+ T cells.

Details on this clone: Its antigen is unknown.

Only in-frame clones appear in the TCRdb table, and some are missing; sequencing was by immunoSEQ multiplex PCR. The table lists about 14,000 clones, 70% of them singletons. Germline assignment: CDR1 GTSNPN and CDR2 SVGIG (reference sequence). CDR3 size: 17 residues. Germline trimming cut 1 base from V and 2 bases from J; bases unmatched to any gene: 7. The sequence derives from a human donor with melanoma. V gene TRBV30 combines with J gene TRBJ1-3; 11 bases map to TRBD1. Sequencing was performed on cells from a culture (not recorded whether cultured in vitro). For the CDR3, the DNA is TGTGCCTGGAGTGAGGACAGGGGGCCTTCTACTGGAAACACCATATATTTT. Protein sequence: CAWSEDRGPSTGNTIYF.